This TCR beta chain was sequenced in a study of blood T cell repertoires in COVID-19. Germline loops: CDR1 LNHDA, CDR2 SQIVND (reference sequence). The CDR3 loop spans 13 amino acids. V was trimmed by 7 bases and J by 0 bases, leaving 6 bases between them. Authors' analysis steps: Cell counts per sample came from amplifying reference gene primers. Profiling relied on immunoSEQ multiplex PCR, and the TCRdb table lists in-frame clones only, not all of them. That table furnishes V, J and clone size, whereas the DNA furnished D and trimming. The table has more than 120,000 clones, roughly 87% seen once; the top ten hold approximately 0.95%.

The sample consisted of peripheral blood. The receptor's source is a woman between 45 and 60 years old with acute or convalescent COVID-19. The chain joins TRBV19 to TRBJ2-2; D is unresolved. CDR3 DNA sequence: TGTGCCAGTATCCCCACGAACACCGGGGAGCTGTTTTTT. Translating gives CASIPTNTGELFF.